The 21 T cell receptor beta chains listed next were all sequenced from one sample in a study of cytomegalovirus exposure and HLA in healthy donors. Profiling relied on immunoSEQ multiplex PCR, and the TCRdb table lists in-frame clones only, not all of them. Among around 130,000 clones listed, under 90% were seen once. Sequences were obtained from PBMCs. The receptor source for this set is a man younger than 45 in good health and CMV-seronegative.

The chain carries TRBV19 and TRBJ2-7, with D tentatively TRBD1 (5 bases). With 3 bases removed from V and 3 bases from J, the gap between germline ends came to 9 bases. In germline, CDR1 is LNHDA, CDR2 SQIVND (reference sequence). The CDR3 length is 13 residues. CDR3 DNA sequence: TGTGCCAGTAGTATTCAGGGAAACTACGAGCAGTACTTC. Its translation is CASSIQGNYEQYF.

The V and J genes are TRBV12-2 and TRBJ1-2; the table's TRBD1 call for D was not verified on the DNA. TRBV12-2 is a recognized pseudogene. CDR3 size: 15 residues. The CDR3 sequence: CASRLRTGGNYGYTF. The CDR3 DNA reads as TGTGCAAGTCGCTTAAGGACAGGAGGTAACTATGGCTACACCTTC.

This clone was seen just once. The J gene is TRBJ2-1, the V gene TRBV29-1; TRBD2 matches 10 bases. The germline V gene encodes CDR1 SQVTM and CDR2 ANQGSEA. V lost 8 bases and J lost 2; bases outside the gene matches: 6. CDR3 length: 14 amino acids. The CDR3 loop is CSTRTSGAYNEQFF. CDR3 nucleotides: TGCAGCACCAGAACTAGCGGGGCCTACAATGAGCAGTTCTTC.

J is TRBJ1-2 and V is TRBV5-1; 9 bases are shared with TRBD1. Germline V gene data show CDR1 as SGHRS and CDR2 as YFSETQ. This CDR3 comprises 14 residues. The V segment lost 4 bases and the J segment 7 bases; nucleotides outside the gene matches: 8. CDR3 DNA sequence: TGCGCCAGCAGCAAGTACAGGGGGCAGGTTGGCTACACCTTC. Translation: CASSKYRGQVGYTF.

This CDR3 reads CSVGGTRGDNEQFF. For the CDR3, the DNA is TGCAGCGTTGGGGGGACTAGAGGGGACAATGAGCAGTTCTTC. The chain employs TRBV29-1 and TRBJ2-1, with 8 positions matching TRBD2. The CDR3 covers 14 residues. Trimming removed 4 bases from V and 5 bases from J; junction bases left unmatched: 7. Germline values: CDR1 SQVTM, CDR2 ANQGSEA.

V and J are TRBV9 and TRBJ2-5; 8 nucleotides match TRBD2. There are 16 residues in the CDR3. Germline V CDR1 and CDR2: SGDLS, YYNGEE. The junction had 10 bases not matched to a gene; V was cut back by 1 base and J by 5 bases. Here the CDR3 reads CASSVPAAGGAETQYF. In DNA form, the CDR3 reads TGTGCCAGCAGCGTACCGGCGGCGGGGGGCGCGGAGACCCAGTACTTC.

V gene TRBV15 combines with J gene TRBJ2-2; 7 bases line up with TRBD2. With 0 bases clipped from V and 3 bases from J, the junction kept 1 base outside the gene matches. This CDR3 has 15 residues. Looked up from germline, CDR1 is LNHNV and CDR2 is YYDKDF (reference sequence). The chain's CDR3 is CATSRDGGDTGELFF. As DNA, the CDR3 is TGTGCCACCAGCAGAGATGGGGGGGACACCGGGGAGCTGTTTTTT.

This chain connects TRBV5-4 to TRBJ1-5; D is unresolved. CDR3 size: 14 residues. Deletions cut 0 bases from V and 3 bases from J, with 7 bases between. Looked up from germline, CDR1 is SGHNT and CDR2 is YYREEE (reference sequence). In nucleotides, the CDR3 is TGTGCCAGCAGCTTGGACGGTTACAATCAGCCCCAGCATTTT. Protein: CASSLDGYNQPQHF.

The rearrangement links TRBV10-1 to TRBJ2-1; 12 bases match TRBD2. Losses at the gene ends were 8 bases for V and 2 bases for J; bases not matched to a gene: 4. Germline-derived CDR1 and CDR2 are WNHNN and SYGVQD (reference sequence). The CDR3 has 15 residues. The CDR3 reads CASGLAGGAYNEQFF. CDR3 bases: TGCGCCAGCGGCCTAGCGGGGGGGGCCTACAATGAGCAGTTCTTC.

The chain couples TRBV5-5 to TRBJ2-7; TRBD2 matches at 7 bases. The CDR3 consists of 15 residues. Germline lookup yields CDR1 SGHKS and CDR2 YYEKEE (reference sequence). J lost 7 bases, V lost 4 bases, and 14 bases had no gene match. The chain's CDR3 is CASSAKRGEAGEQYF. The CDR3 DNA reads TGTGCCAGCAGCGCGAAACGAGGGGAAGCGGGAGAGCAGTACTTC.

The chain is built from TRBV19 and TRBJ1-2, with TRBD1 identical over 10 bases. Trimming at V came to 9 bases and at J to 5 bases, leaving 6 bases not matched to a gene. The germline gives CDR1 LNHDA, CDR2 SQIVND (reference sequence). The CDR3 consists of 13 residues. This CDR3 reads CASVRDRGYGYTF. Written as DNA, the CDR3 is TGTGCCAGCGTACGGGACAGGGGTTATGGCTACACCTTC.

This clone has just one count. The chain combines TRBV6-5 with TRBJ2-5; D not certain. This CDR3 is 14 amino acids long. Germline V gene sequence: CDR1 MNHEY, CDR2 SVGAGI. Trimming pared 6 bases from V and 4 bases from J, leaving 15 bases between. The CDR3 protein is CASSRVSGRETQYF. The CDR3 DNA reads TGTGCCAGCAGCCGAGTATCGGGTAGAGAGACCCAGTACTTC.

This rearrangement joins TRBV5-4 to TRBJ1-4; possibly TRBD1 for D (6 bases). Trimming cost V 4 bases and J 3 bases, with 13 bases left between them. The CDR3 is made up of 15 amino acids. The V gene's germline CDR1 is SGHNT and CDR2 YYREEE (reference sequence). CDR3 residues: CASSRGGAANEKLFF. DNA of the CDR3: TGTGCCAGCAGCCGAGGGGGGGCGGCTAATGAAAAACTGTTTTTT. Full variable domain (missing parts from reference TRBV5-4 and TRBJ1-4): ETGVTQSPTHLIKTRGQQVTLRCSSQSGHNTVSWYQQALGQGPQFIFQYYREEENGRGNFPPRFSGLQFPNYSSELNVNALELDDSALYLCASSRGGAANEKLFFGSGTQLSVL.

V gene TRBV4-1 combines with J gene TRBJ2-5; TRBD2 agrees at 7 bases. The CDR3 extends over 14 amino acids. Losses at the gene ends were 0 bases for V and 9 bases for J; bases not matched to a gene: 7. CDR1 and CDR2 (germline): MGHRA, YSYEKL. CDR3 nucleotides: TGCGCCAGCAGCCAAGAATGGGGAGGGTTCTCCCAGTACTTC. It yields the protein CASSQEWGGFSQYF.

This clone was recorded only once. The chain recombines TRBV5-8 with TRBJ2-3; 8 bases match TRBD2. Looked up from germline, CDR1 is SGHTS and CDR2 is YDEGEE. This CDR3 has 17 amino acids. After removal of 4 bases from V and 2 bases from J, the junction contained 12 bases not matched to a gene. The CDR3 DNA is TGTGCCAGCAGCGCGGCTAGCGGGTCACTATCCACAGATACGCAGTATTTT. This encodes CASSAASGSLSTDTQYF.

This clone was seen a few times. The V and J genes are TRBV19 and TRBJ1-6; D unclear. Trimming removed 6 bases from V and 11 bases from J, with 14 bases in between. Per germline, CDR1 LNHDA and CDR2 SQIVND (reference sequence). The CDR3 has 13 residues. CDR3 nucleotide sequence: TGTGCCAGTAGCGAGACCCGAGACACACCCCTCCACTTT. Amino acid sequence: CASSETRDTPLHF.

This chain joins TRBV7-6 and TRBJ2-7; no reliable D call. Germline V gene lookup returns CDR1 SGHVS and CDR2 FNYEAQ. V lost 4 bases to trimming and J lost 0 bases, with 10 bases between them. CDR3 length: 14 amino acids. CDR3 loop: CASSSQALSYEQYF. DNA of the CDR3: TGTGCCAGCAGCTCCCAGGCCCTCTCCTACGAGCAGTACTTC.

This clone was counted once. The chain employs TRBV18 and TRBJ1-5, with 7 bases matching TRBD1. J was trimmed by 4 bases and V by 4 bases; bases with no gene match: 7. The germline V gene encodes CDR1 KGHSH and CDR2 LQKENI. The CDR3 contains 15 residues. The CDR3 DNA reads TGTGCCAGCTCACAGACAGGGCCCTTAAATCAGCCCCAGCATTTT. Its translation is CASSQTGPLNQPQHF.

The chain joins TRBV2 to TRBJ2-2; D not certain. Germline-derived CDR1 and CDR2 are SNHLY and FYNNEI. The CDR3 consists of 14 residues. The V end was cut by 6 bases, the J end by 0 bases, with 8 bases between. This chain's CDR3 is CASRRQPNTGELFF. The CDR3 nucleotides are TGTGCCAGCAGGCGGCAGCCGAACACCGGGGAGCTGTTTTTT.

The chain employs TRBV12-5 and TRBJ1-5; no clear D gene. Germline assignment: CDR1 LGHNT and CDR2 FRNRAP. The CDR3 consists of 15 residues. V lost 4 bases and J 6 bases, leaving 16 bases between the germline ends. The CDR3, as DNA: TGTGCTAGTGGTTCGGGATCCAGTTTAGGTCAGCCCCAGCATTTT. It translates to CASGSGSSLGQPQHF.

The genes are TRBV2 and TRBJ1-6, with 9 positions matching TRBD1. The J segment lost 5 bases and the V segment lost 5 bases, leaving 10 bases of the junction unmatched. In germline, CDR1 is SNHLY, CDR2 FYNNEI. The CDR3 extends over 17 amino acids. The CDR3 protein is CASSIQGQGGNNSPLHF. The CDR3 coding sequence is TGTGCCAGCAGTATACAGGGACAGGGAGGAAATAATTCACCCCTCCACTTT.